This is a list of T cell receptor beta chains from one sample in a study of graft-versus-host responses after intestinal transplantation. The data were produced by immunoSEQ multiplex PCR, yet TCRdb's version contains in-frame clones alone and is incomplete. The sample shows tens of thousands of clones, 94% of them seen only once. No cognate antigen is known for these TCRs. Source: unstimulated CD4+ T cells sorted from spleen or lymph node cells, taken before transplant. The receptor source for this set is a human donor who was the organ donor for an intestinal transplant. Each CDR3 is given with its conserved first and last residue. Each record gives: J gene, V gene, CDR3 protein.

TRBJ1-3 | TRBV6-6 | CAAGRTGSSGNTIYF
TRBJ1-6 | TRBV4-3 | CASSQAGTGGYSPLHF
TRBJ2-5 | TRBV7-2 | CASSPPGAQGTQYF
TRBJ1-2 | TRBV19 | CASSHWTAANYGYTF
TRBJ1-3 | TRBV27 | CASSLTGAGNTIYF
TRBJ1-1 | TRBV2 | CASSDYTEAFF
TRBJ1-1 | TRBV5-5 | CASSLGTSPRTEAFF
TRBJ2-1 | TRBV5-4 | CASSPRGAEQFF
TRBJ1-4 | TRBV4-3 | CASSQDLGAREKLFF
TRBJ1-1 | TRBV30 | CAWSVRDRDIGEAFF
TRBJ2-1 | TRBV18 | CASSQGEQFF
NA | TRBV7-2 | CASSLALREQYF
TRBJ2-3 | TRBV5-4 | CASSFITDTQYF
TRBJ2-5 | TRBV19 | CASSITRTVSQTQYF
TRBJ2-3 | TRBV4-2 | CASSQDRGTDTQYF
TRBJ1-2 | TRBV9 | CASSVDSYGYTF
TRBJ2-7 | TRBV5-1 | CASSLRTGSSYEQYF
TRBJ2-1 | TRBV4-3 | CASSREEAIYNEQFF
TRBJ2-2 | TRBV4-3 | CASSPQPTEGNTGELFF
TRBJ2-7 | TRBV11-2 | CASSLEGTSSYEQYF
TRBJ2-5 | TRBV12-5 | CASGSRLAGIQETQYF
TRBJ2-3 | TRBV6-6 | CASSHPLAGGTDTQYF
TRBJ2-2 | TRBV2 | CASSGGNTGELFF
TRBJ2-7 | TRBV7-2 | CASSLMTSGPYYEQYF
TRBJ2-1 | TRBV21-1 | CASSKLATGAGLLGQFF
TRBJ2-3 | TRBV7-9 | CASSLRLAGDLYTDTQYF
TRBJ2-3 | TRBV12-5 | CASALRDTQYF
TRBJ1-1 | TRBV6-1 | CATDYKQGYTEAFF
TRBJ2-7 | TRBV18 | CASSPGTGLNEQYF
TRBJ1-2 | TRBV9 | CAGSVTVGSTYGYTF
TRBJ2-3 | TRBV5-8 | CASTWRQFTDTQYF
TRBJ1-2 | TRBV9 | CASSVDGGRGYTF
TRBJ1-2 | TRBV4-2 | CASSQGQHYGYTF
TRBJ2-6 | TRBV6-1 | CASLDRTSGANVLTF
TRBJ2-3 | TRBV10-2 | CASRPAGGGTDTQYF
TRBJ1-2 | TRBV5-5 | CASSFATLAPGYTF
TRBJ2-7 | TRBV5-4 | CASSWRQKEQYF
TRBJ1-2 | TRBV7-6 | CASSSTTGDGYTF
TRBJ2-1 | TRBV27 | CASSFKGATYYNEQFF
TRBJ2-7 | TRBV29-1 | CSVLKGGHYEQYF
TRBJ1-1 | TRBV4-1 | CASSQAGNTEAFF
TRBJ1-1 | TRBV6-5 | CASSFQGVNTEAFF